This passage covers 5 T cell receptor beta chains from one sample sequenced in a study of blood T cell repertoires in COVID-19. The repertoire was sequenced with immunoSEQ multiplex PCR; TCRdb's copy has only in-frame clones and lacks some. The table lists roughly 140,000 clones, around 80% of them singletons. The sample consisted of peripheral blood. These receptors were collected from a man between 60 and 75 years old with acute or convalescent COVID-19.

The chain uses TRBV6-2 or TRBV6-3 and TRBJ2-7; unclear D gene. V dropped 5 bases and J dropped 1 base, with 3 bases sitting between them. Germline V gene data show CDR1 as MNHEY and CDR2 as SVGEGT. This CDR3 has 11 residues. CDR3 in amino acids: CASSTSYEQYF. The CDR3 bases are TGTGCCAGCAGTACTTCCTACGAGCAGTACTTC.

V usage is TRBV27 and J usage is TRBJ2-3, with 11 bases identical to TRBD1. This CDR3 region has 12 residues. Trimming cost V 2 bases and J 14 bases; bases outside gene matches: 3. Per germline, CDR1 MNHEY and CDR2 SMNVEV (reference sequence). The CDR3 sequence: CASSLGTGGLYF. CDR3 coding DNA: TGTGCCAGCAGTTTAGGGACAGGGGGGTTGTATTTT.

This chain connects TRBV9 to TRBJ2-7; unclear D gene. The CDR3 spans 15 residues. Trimming pared 0 bases from V and 0 bases from J, leaving 10 bases between. Germline lookup yields CDR1 SGDLS and CDR2 YYNGEE. The DNA of the CDR3 is TGTGCCAGCAGCGTAGGAAAACGGTTCTCCTACGAGCAGTACTTC. It is translated as CASSVGKRFSYEQYF. Supplemented by reference TRBV9 and TRBJ2-7, the full variable domain reads DSGVTQTPKHLITATGQRVTLRCSPRSGDLSVYWYQQSLDQGLQFLIQYYNGEERAKGNILERFSAQQFPDLHSELNLSSLELGDSALYFCASSVGKRFSYEQYFGPGTRLTVT.

The chain recombines TRBV27 with TRBJ2-1, with D hard to call. This CDR3 is built from 13 residues. CDR1 is MNHEY and CDR2 is SMNVEV in the germline V gene (reference sequence). Trimming took off 6 bases at V and 4 bases at J, with 10 bases between the two ends. The CDR3 sequence is CASSTQPYNEQFF. As DNA, the CDR3 is TGTGCCAGCAGCACACAACCATACAATGAGCAGTTCTTC.

J is TRBJ2-3 and V is TRBV27, with 11 bases that match TRBD2. The CDR3 is 13 amino acids. The J segment lost 5 bases and the V segment lost 7 bases, leaving 2 bases of the junction unmatched. Per germline, CDR1 MNHEY and CDR2 SMNVEV (reference sequence). The CDR3 bases are TGTGCCAGCAACCTAGCGGGAGGAGATACGCAGTATTTT. Translated: CASNLAGGDTQYF.